These 5 T cell receptor beta chains were all obtained from the same sample, sequenced in a study of T cell responses to AZD1222 COVID-19 vaccine. Measured with immunoSEQ multiplex PCR; TCRdb has only the in-frame clones, and not every one. Here the sample spans over 130,000 clones, around 89% being singletons. The sample in question was peripheral blood, obtained 28 days after the second AZD1222 dose. All receptors come from an adult who received the AZD1222 COVID-19 vaccine.

J is TRBJ2-2 and V is TRBV20-1; the D is unclear. The germline V gene has CDR1 DFQATT and CDR2 SNEGSKA (reference sequence). V lost 3 bases, J lost 4 bases, and 6 bases lay in between. This CDR3 has 12 residues. CDR3 sequence (DNA): TGCAGTGCTAGTCGGCTCACCGGGGAGCTGTTTTTT. It codes for CSASRLTGELFF.

This chain joins TRBV20-1 and TRBJ1-1, with D possibly matching TRBD1 (5 bases). The germline CDR1 and CDR2 sequences are DFQATT and SNEGSKA (reference sequence). This CDR3 comprises 11 residues. The CDR3 sequence is CRGGTDTEAFF. The CDR3 nucleotides are TGCAGGGGGGGAACAGACACTGAAGCTTTCTTT.

This rearrangement joins TRBV7-2 to TRBJ2-7; TRBD2 matches 8 bases. The CDR3 length is 14 residues. Germline V CDR1 and CDR2: SGHTA, FQGNSA. V was clipped by 4 bases and J by 0 bases; unmatched bases: 2. CDR3 sequence: CASSSRGASYEQYF. The CDR3 coding sequence is TGTGCCAGCAGCTCGCGGGGGGCCTCCTACGAGCAGTACTTC.

The chain uses TRBV7-2 and TRBJ2-5; D remains ambiguous. CDR3 length equals 14 residues. Trimming took 2 bases from V and 0 from J, leaving 7 bases between them. Germline V CDR1 and CDR2: SGHTA, FQGNSA. In nucleotides, the CDR3 is TGTGCCAGCAGCTTAAGTACCAACCAAGAGACCCAGTACTTC. Translation: CASSLSTNQETQYF.

V is TRBV9 and J is TRBJ1-2; D perhaps matches TRBD1 (6 bases). Per germline, CDR1 SGDLS and CDR2 YYNGEE. The germline V and J ends were trimmed by 0 bases and 8 bases, with 14 bases remaining between them. This CDR3 spans 14 amino acids. CDR3 sequence (DNA): TGTGCCAGCAGCGTAGCCACCCTGGGGGGCGGCTACACCTTC. This gives the protein CASSVATLGGGYTF.